Presented here are 32 T cell receptor beta chains from one specimen sequenced in a study of blood T cell repertoires in COVID-19. TCRdb's copy holds only in-frame clones and misses some; the assay was immunoSEQ multiplex PCR. The sample shows roughly 38,000 clones, roughly 70% of them seen only once. The sequencing input was peripheral blood. The receptors here all came from a man in his sixties or seventies with COVID-19, enrolled during active disease.

V is TRBV6-1 and J is TRBJ2-3; maybe TRBD1 (5 bases). Germline V gene lookup returns CDR1 MNHNS and CDR2 SASEGT. The CDR3 runs 14 residues. Trimming stripped 3 bases from V and 0 bases from J, with 7 bases between. CDR3 loop: CASSDRASTDTQYF. CDR3 bases: TGTGCCAGCAGTGACAGGGCTAGCACAGATACGCAGTATTTT.

The chain joins TRBV5-4 to TRBJ2-7, with 11 bases identical to TRBD1. The CDR3 length is 16 residues. Germline lookup yields CDR1 SGHNT and CDR2 YYREEE (reference sequence). Unmatched junction bases numbered 6, after V lost 1 base and J lost 3 bases. The CDR3 nucleotides are TGTGCCAGCAGCTTGAACCTGGGACAGGGGGACTACGAGCAGTACTTC. This gives the protein CASSLNLGQGDYEQYF.

The J gene is TRBJ1-5, the V gene TRBV28; 11 nucleotides agree with TRBD1. The CDR3 extends over 16 amino acids. From germline, CDR1 is MDHEN and CDR2 SYDVKM. Trimming removed 1 base from V and 6 bases from J; junction bases left unmatched: 5. CDR3 in amino acids: CASSLSGTGGFQPQHF. For the CDR3, the DNA is TGTGCCAGCAGTTTATCCGGGACAGGGGGGTTTCAGCCCCAGCATTTT.

The chain joins TRBV4-2 to TRBJ2-1; the match to TRBD2 covers 10 bases. The CDR3 length is 17 residues. Germline V gene lookup returns CDR1 LGHNA and CDR2 YNFKEQ. The ends lost 1 base at V and 0 bases at J; junction bases unmatched: 3. CDR3 nucleotides: TGTGCCAGCAGCCAAGCGGCTAGCGGGAGCTCCTACAATGAGCAGTTCTTC. Protein product: CASSQAASGSSYNEQFF.

The J gene is TRBJ2-7, the V gene TRBV6-5; D is perhaps TRBD1 (6 bases). Trimming took 6 bases from V and 4 from J, leaving 13 bases between them. Germline CDR1 and CDR2: MNHEY and SVGAGI. CDR3 length: 13 residues. This chain's CDR3 is CASSRQANYEQYF. The CDR3 DNA is TGTGCCAGCAGCAGACAGGCTAATTACGAGCAGTACTTC.

The chain recombines TRBV7-9 with TRBJ2-3; TRBD2 matches at 12 bases. Germline-derived CDR1 and CDR2 are SEHNR and FQNEAQ (reference sequence). The J segment lost 2 bases and the V segment lost 4 bases, leaving 10 bases of the junction unmatched. CDR3 length: 18 amino acids. The CDR3 sequence is CASSSIPTSGGTTDTQYF. CDR3 nucleotides: TGTGCCAGCAGCTCGATCCCCACTAGCGGGGGGACCACAGATACGCAGTATTTT.

The rearrangement uses TRBV18 and TRBJ1-2; D is ambiguous. Trimming took off 4 bases at V and 8 bases at J, with 29 bases between the two ends. In germline, CDR1 is KGHSH, CDR2 LQKENI. There are 18 residues in the CDR3. The CDR3 DNA reads as TGTGCCAGCTCACTAATGGCCCTTAGCGGACTTCATAAAAGGGGCTACACCTTC. Amino acids: CASSLMALSGLHKRGYTF. Drawing the rest from reference TRBV18 and TRBJ1-2, the complete variable domain is NAGVMQNPRHLVRRRGQEARLRCSPMKGHSHVYWYRQLPEEGLKFMVYLQKENIIDESGMPKERFSAEFPKEGPSILRIQQVVRGDSAAYFCASSLMALSGLHKRGYTFGSGTRLTVV.

The chain uses TRBV7-3 and TRBJ1-6; D is perhaps TRBD1 (5 bases). This CDR3 is built from 15 residues. Germline V lookup: CDR1 SGHTA, CDR2 FQGTGA. Between the trimmed V and J ends, which lost 5 bases and 5 bases, there was a span of 13 bases. The DNA of the CDR3 is TGTGCCAGCAGCCACCGCGGGGGGGATAATTCACCCCTCCACTTT. Translated: CASSHRGGDNSPLHF.

This clone was observed a handful of times. This chain links TRBV28 with TRBJ1-6; 7 positions agree with TRBD1. The CDR3 length is 17 residues. Per the germline V gene, CDR1 is MDHEN and CDR2 is SYDVKM. V gave up 2 bases and J gave up 5 bases; unmatched junction bases: 9. CDR3 sequence (DNA): TGTGCCAGCAGTTTACCCGACAGGGTAATGAATAATTCACCCCTCCACTTT. Translation: CASSLPDRVMNNSPLHF.

The rearrangement links TRBV7-9 to TRBJ2-1, with 7 bases fitting TRBD1. Germline values: CDR1 SEHNR, CDR2 FQNEAQ (reference sequence). The CDR3 loop spans 13 amino acids. V trimming: 5 bases; J trimming: 9 bases; junction bases outside the gene matches: 7. CDR3 coding DNA: TGTGCCAGCAGCAACCCGGACAGGTCTGAGCAGTTCTTC. Residues: CASSNPDRSEQFF. Variable domain in full (rest from reference TRBV7-9 and TRBJ2-1): DTGVSQNPRHKITKRGQNVTFRCDPISEHNRLYWYRQTLGQGPEFLTYFQNEAQLEKSRLLSDRFSAERPKGSFSTLEIQRTEQGDSAMYLCASSNPDRSEQFFGPGTRLTVL.

This clone was counted only a few times. The gene calls are TRBV27 and TRBJ2-3, with a possible D match to TRBD1 (5 bases). Germline V lookup: CDR1 MNHEY, CDR2 SMNVEV (reference sequence). This CDR3 is built from 15 residues. Trimming stripped 2 bases from V and 2 bases from J, with 11 bases between. The CDR3 DNA is TGTGCCAGCAGTTTAGACAGAAGACTCACAGATACGCAGTATTTT. As protein: CASSLDRRLTDTQYF.

The J gene is TRBJ1-3, the V gene TRBV30; D is possibly TRBD1 (6 bases). Trimming cost V 6 bases and J 6 bases, with 15 bases left between them. This CDR3 is 13 amino acids long. Germline V gene sequence: CDR1 GTSNPN, CDR2 SVGIG (reference sequence). In DNA, the CDR3 is TGTGCCTGTACAGGGTTTGGTACAAACACCATATATTTT. Translating gives CACTGFGTNTIYF.

The chain uses TRBV11-2 and TRBJ1-3, with no clear D. Germline loops: CDR1 SGHAT, CDR2 FQNNGV. There are 15 residues in the CDR3. Trimming pared 4 bases from V and 4 bases from J, leaving 14 bases between. The CDR3 region is CASSSPTSAGNTIYF. The DNA of the CDR3 is TGTGCCAGCAGCTCCCCCACCTCTGCGGGAAACACCATATATTTT.

The chain couples TRBV6-5 to TRBJ2-1, with D possibly TRBD1 on 6 matching bases. V dropped 5 bases and J dropped 9 bases, with 14 bases sitting between them. The CDR3 is 13 residues long. CDR1 is MNHEY, CDR2 SVGAGI, per germline. This CDR3 is CASSHRARGEQFF. For the CDR3, the DNA is TGTGCCAGCAGTCACAGGGCGAGAGGTGAGCAGTTCTTC.

The chain couples TRBV28 to TRBJ2-1; 9 bases agree with TRBD1. Germline trimming cut 4 bases from V and 4 bases from J; bases unmatched to any gene: 8. Germline CDR1 reads MDHEN; CDR2 reads SYDVKM. The CDR3 consists of 16 residues. CDR3: CASSYPAGQGYNEQFF. In nucleotides, the CDR3 is TGTGCCAGCAGTTATCCCGCGGGACAGGGTTACAATGAGCAGTTCTTC.

The V call is TRBV29-1, the J call TRBJ1-5; D is unresolved. The germline V gene encodes CDR1 SQVTM and CDR2 ANQGSEA. Trimming removed 4 bases from V and 5 bases from J, with 12 bases in between. The CDR3 contains 13 residues. The CDR3 nucleotides read TGCAGCGTTGTCATCAGCGGGGATCAGCCCCAGCATTTT. Protein: CSVVISGDQPQHF. Using reference TRBV29-1 and TRBJ1-5 for the parts outside the CDR3, the full variable domain is SAVISQKPSRDICQRGTSLTIQCQVDSQVTMMFWYRQQPGQSLTLIATANQGSEATYESGFVIDKFPISRPNLTFSTLTVSNMSPEDSSIYLCSVVISGDQPQHFGDGTRLSIL.

CDR3 amino acids: CASREREGETQYF. The CDR3 DNA reads as TGCGCCAGCAGAGAGCGGGAGGGAGAGACCCAGTACTTC. The chain is built from TRBV10-1 and TRBJ2-5, with TRBD2 matching 10 bases. With V trimmed by 6 bases and J by 4 bases, 2 bases remained unmatched. The length of the CDR3 is 13 residues. Per the germline V gene, CDR1 is WNHNN and CDR2 is SYGVQD (reference sequence).

This clone was recorded a few times. The genes are TRBV12-3 or TRBV12-4 and TRBJ2-1; D is possibly TRBD1 (7 bases). The V end lost 2 bases, the J end lost 9 bases, and 11 bases lay between the germline ends. This CDR3 contains 13 residues. The CDR3 sequence is CASSLQGGSEQFF. The DNA of the CDR3 is TGTGCCAGCAGTTTACAGGGGGGAAGTGAGCAGTTCTTC.

V is TRBV28 and J is TRBJ1-3; D gene ambiguous. Trimming removed 7 bases at V and 4 bases at J, with 17 bases between. The CDR3 runs 15 residues. Germline V gives CDR1 MDHEN, CDR2 SYDVKM. The CDR3 coding sequence is TGTGCCAGCACCCCGCCGGGGTCGAGAGGAAACACCATATATTTT. Translation gives CASTPPGSRGNTIYF.

The chain joins TRBV5-1 to TRBJ2-1, with TRBD2 identical over 7 bases. From germline, CDR1 is SGHRS and CDR2 YFSETQ. J lost 3 bases, V lost 0 bases, and 3 bases had no gene match. CDR3 length equals 15 residues. The CDR3 region is CASSLELASYNEQFF. CDR3 DNA: TGCGCCAGCAGCTTGGAACTAGCGAGCTACAATGAGCAGTTCTTC. The complete variable domain, with remaining parts taken from reference TRBV5-1 and TRBJ2-1, reads KAGVTQTPRYLIKTRGQQVTLSCSPISGHRSVSWYQQTPGQGLQFLFEYFSETQRNKGNFPGRFSGRQFSNSRSEMNVSTLELGDSALYLCASSLELASYNEQFFGPGTRLTVL.

Here the CDR3 reads CASRGQGFTEAFF. The CDR3 bases are TGTGCCAGCAGAGGACAGGGGTTCACTGAAGCTTTCTTT. V usage is TRBV7-3 and J usage is TRBJ1-1, with 9 bases that match TRBD1. Germline V lookup: CDR1 SGHTA, CDR2 FQGTGA. J gave up 4 bases and V 6 bases, and 3 bases lay outside the gene matches. There are 13 residues in the CDR3.

V and J are TRBV6-5 and TRBJ2-2, with D unclear. The CDR3 extends over 13 amino acids. Trimming took off 8 bases at V and 3 bases at J, with 10 bases between the two ends. Looked up from germline, CDR1 is MNHEY and CDR2 is SVGAGI. CDR3 protein: CASGPLYTGELFF. Here the CDR3 DNA reads TGTGCCAGCGGCCCCCTGTACACCGGGGAGCTGTTTTTT.

This sequence joins TRBV19 and TRBJ1-5; maybe TRBD1 (6 bases). With 8 bases removed from V and 15 bases from J, the gap between germline ends came to 23 bases. CDR3 length: 13 residues. Germline V gene data show CDR1 as LNHDA and CDR2 as SQIVND (reference sequence). The CDR3: CASRRQALHRPHF. CDR3 in DNA: TGTGCCAGTCGCAGACAGGCTCTCCACCGCCCGCATTTT.

The rearrangement joins TRBV10-3 to TRBJ2-2, with D maybe TRBD1 (6 bases). The CDR3 loop spans 15 amino acids. V gave up 6 bases and J gave up 5 bases, with 16 bases separating them. The germline V gene has CDR1 ENHRY and CDR2 SYGVKD. CDR3 sequence reads: CAIRKGQHMTGELFF. For the CDR3, the DNA is TGTGCCATCAGGAAGGGACAACATATGACCGGGGAGCTGTTTTTT.

This clone was seen a single time. V gene TRBV5-4 combines with J gene TRBJ1-2; 9 bases are shared with TRBD1. CDR3 length: 17 residues. With 3 bases clipped from V and 4 bases from J, the junction kept 13 bases outside the gene matches. The germline V gene encodes CDR1 SGHNT and CDR2 YYREEE (reference sequence). CDR3 DNA: TGTGCCAGCAGCTCCGGGACAGGGAACCCGTTGAGCTATGGCTACACCTTC. Translating gives CASSSGTGNPLSYGYTF. Looking up the rest from reference TRBV5-4 and TRBJ1-2 gives the full variable domain: ETGVTQSPTHLIKTRGQQVTLRCSSQSGHNTVSWYQQALGQGPQFIFQYYREEENGRGNFPPRFSGLQFPNYSSELNVNALELDDSALYLCASSSGTGNPLSYGYTFGSGTRLTVV.

This chain uses TRBV6-2 or TRBV6-3 with TRBJ2-7; TRBD2 matches at 7 bases. Germline assignment: CDR1 MNHEY and CDR2 SVGEGT. The CDR3 spans 13 residues. V lost 6 bases and J lost 4; bases outside the gene matches: 6. In nucleotides, the CDR3 is TGTGCCAGCAGCCCCGGGACTATGTACGAGCAGTACTTC. It yields the protein CASSPGTMYEQYF.

The chain has TRBV5-4 and TRBJ1-2; a weak D match, TRBD1 (5 bases). Trimming pared 0 bases from V and 4 bases from J, leaving 13 bases between. Germline CDR1 SGHNT, CDR2 YYREEE (reference sequence). The length of the CDR3 is 15 residues. The DNA for the CDR3 is TGTGCCAGCAGCTTGGCGATGTTAGGGGTCTATGGCTACACCTTC. Amino acids: CASSLAMLGVYGYTF.

A few counts support this clone. The rearrangement uses TRBV9 and TRBJ2-3; no clear D gene. V was shortened by 1 base and J by 1 base, with 7 bases between the two germline ends. Germline loops: CDR1 SGDLS, CDR2 YYNGEE. The CDR3 spans 14 residues. The CDR3 bases are TGTGCCAGCAGCGTACTACAGCGCACAGATACGCAGTATTTT. Protein product: CASSVLQRTDTQYF.

This rearrangement joins TRBV5-5 to TRBJ2-3, with a weak D call TRBD2 (7 bases). Germline V gene lookup returns CDR1 SGHKS and CDR2 YYEKEE (reference sequence). This CDR3 is built from 15 residues. Trimming removed 4 bases at V and 4 bases at J, with 16 bases between. CDR3 DNA sequence: TGTGCCAGCAGCCTCCGGGGGGCCAGCCCAGATACGCAGTATTTT. Translating gives CASSLRGASPDTQYF.

Comment on this clone: One junction end does not reproduce the germline sequence, and a read error may be involved. The genes are TRBV7-7 and TRBJ2-3; 7 bases are a match to TRBD2. The germline gives CDR1 SSHAT, CDR2 FNYEAQ (reference sequence). This CDR3 comprises 15 residues. This chain's CDR3 is CASSLGLGVRDTQYF. The CDR3 nucleotides read TGTGCTAGCAGCCTTGGACTAGGGGTCAGGGATACGCAGTATTTT.

This clone was seen a handful of times. This chain joins TRBV4-3 and TRBJ1-2, with a tentative D call TRBD1 (6 bases). Trimming removed 1 base from V and 2 bases from J, with 11 bases in between. The CDR3 has 15 residues. Per germline, CDR1 LGHNA and CDR2 YSLEER. CDR3 sequence reads: CASSQGLTGNYGYTF. CDR3 nucleotide sequence: TGCGCCAGCAGCCAAGGACTTACAGGGAACTATGGCTACACCTTC.

This chain links TRBV10-3 with TRBJ2-1, with 15 bases fitting TRBD2. The junction had 13 bases not matched to a gene; V was cut back by 4 bases and J by 0 bases. CDR1 ENHRY and CDR2 SYGVKD come from the germline V gene. CDR3 length: 21 residues. The CDR3 region is CAISGPTPGLAGGSSYNEQFF. The CDR3 DNA is TGTGCCATCAGTGGGCCTACGCCGGGACTAGCGGGAGGTAGCTCCTACAATGAGCAGTTCTTC.